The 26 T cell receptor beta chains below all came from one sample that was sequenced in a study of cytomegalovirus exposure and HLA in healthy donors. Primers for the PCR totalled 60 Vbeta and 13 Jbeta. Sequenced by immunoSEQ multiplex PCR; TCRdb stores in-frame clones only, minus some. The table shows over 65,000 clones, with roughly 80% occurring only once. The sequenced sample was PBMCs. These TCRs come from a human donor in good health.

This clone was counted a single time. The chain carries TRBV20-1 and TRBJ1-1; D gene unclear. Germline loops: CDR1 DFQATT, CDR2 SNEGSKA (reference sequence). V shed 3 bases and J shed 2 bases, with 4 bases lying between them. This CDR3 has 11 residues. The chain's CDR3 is CSASINTEAFF. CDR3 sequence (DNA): TGCAGTGCTAGTATAAACACTGAAGCTTTCTTT.

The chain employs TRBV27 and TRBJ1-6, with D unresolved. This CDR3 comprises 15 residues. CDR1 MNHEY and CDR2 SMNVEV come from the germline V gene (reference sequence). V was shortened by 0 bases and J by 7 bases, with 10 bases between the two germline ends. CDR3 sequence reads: CASSLSRVGNSPLHF. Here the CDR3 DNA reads TGTGCCAGCAGTTTATCGAGGGTCGGGAATTCACCCCTCCACTTT.

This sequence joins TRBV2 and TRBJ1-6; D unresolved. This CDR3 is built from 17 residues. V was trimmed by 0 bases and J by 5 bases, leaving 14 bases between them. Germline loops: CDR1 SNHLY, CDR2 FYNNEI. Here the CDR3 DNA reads TGTGCCAGCAGTGAAGCAGGAGGGCTAGTAGATAATTCACCCCTCCACTTT. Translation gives CASSEAGGLVDNSPLHF.

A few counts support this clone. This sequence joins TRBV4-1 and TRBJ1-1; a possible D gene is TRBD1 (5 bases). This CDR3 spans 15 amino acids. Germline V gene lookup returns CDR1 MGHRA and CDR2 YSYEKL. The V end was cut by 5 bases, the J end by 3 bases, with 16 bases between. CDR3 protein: CASSRGPAGDTEAFF. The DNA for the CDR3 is TGCGCCAGCAGCAGGGGCCCGGCGGGGGACACTGAAGCTTTCTTT.

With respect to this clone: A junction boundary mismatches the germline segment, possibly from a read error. The DNA for the CDR3 is TGTGCCTCAAGCCTTCCCGGGACAGGGGGCTCTCAGCCCCAGAATTTT. Translating it yields CASSLPGTGGSQPQNF. The chain recombines TRBV30 with TRBJ1-5, with 12 nucleotides matching TRBD1. Germline CDR1 reads GTSNPN; CDR2 reads SVGIG (reference sequence). This CDR3 spans 16 amino acids.

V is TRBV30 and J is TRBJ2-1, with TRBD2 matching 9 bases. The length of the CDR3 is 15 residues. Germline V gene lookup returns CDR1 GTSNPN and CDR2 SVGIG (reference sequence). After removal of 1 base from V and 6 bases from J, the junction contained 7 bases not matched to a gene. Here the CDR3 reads CAWSEGSGGLNEQFF. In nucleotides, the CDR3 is TGTGCCTGGAGTGAAGGTAGCGGGGGCCTCAATGAGCAGTTCTTC.

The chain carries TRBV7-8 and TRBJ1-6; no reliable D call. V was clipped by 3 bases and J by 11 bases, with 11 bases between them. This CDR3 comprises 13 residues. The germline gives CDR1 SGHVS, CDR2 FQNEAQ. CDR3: CASSLRAVAPLHF. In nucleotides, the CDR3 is TGTGCCAGCAGCTTGCGGGCTGTAGCACCCCTCCACTTT.

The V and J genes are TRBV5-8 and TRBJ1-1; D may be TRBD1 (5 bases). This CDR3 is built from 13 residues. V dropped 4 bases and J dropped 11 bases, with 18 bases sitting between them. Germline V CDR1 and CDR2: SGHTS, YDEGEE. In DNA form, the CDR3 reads TGTGCCAGCAGCAGCGGGACCCCCAAGGTTGCTTTCTTT. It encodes CASSSGTPKVAFF.

The CDR3 DNA follows: TGTGCCACCCAAAAAAGCGGGAACACTGAAGCTTTCTTT. Amino acids: CATQKSGNTEAFF. This rearrangement joins TRBV10-3 to TRBJ1-1, with D unclear. There are 13 residues in the CDR3. Per germline, CDR1 ENHRY and CDR2 SYGVKD. With 10 bases removed from V and 1 base from J, the gap between germline ends came to 13 bases.

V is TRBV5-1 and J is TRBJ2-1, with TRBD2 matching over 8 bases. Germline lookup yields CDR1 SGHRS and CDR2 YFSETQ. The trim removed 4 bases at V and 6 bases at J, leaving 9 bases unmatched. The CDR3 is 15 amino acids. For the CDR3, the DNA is TGCGCCAGCAGCCAGGCTCTAGCGGGTCTCAATGAGCAGTTCTTC. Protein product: CASSQALAGLNEQFF.

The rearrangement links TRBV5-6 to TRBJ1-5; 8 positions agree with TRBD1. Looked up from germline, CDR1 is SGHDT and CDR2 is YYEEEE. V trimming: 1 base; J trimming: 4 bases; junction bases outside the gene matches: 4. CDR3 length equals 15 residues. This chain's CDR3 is CASSLHRGANQPQHF. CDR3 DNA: TGTGCCAGCAGCTTGCACAGGGGGGCTAATCAGCCCCAGCATTTT.

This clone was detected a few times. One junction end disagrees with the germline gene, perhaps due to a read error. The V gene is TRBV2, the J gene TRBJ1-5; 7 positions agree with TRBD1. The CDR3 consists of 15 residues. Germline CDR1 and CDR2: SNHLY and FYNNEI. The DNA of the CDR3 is TGTGCCAGCAGTCCCCTAGACAGGGACAATCAGCCCCAGAATTTT. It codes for CASSPLDRDNQPQNF.

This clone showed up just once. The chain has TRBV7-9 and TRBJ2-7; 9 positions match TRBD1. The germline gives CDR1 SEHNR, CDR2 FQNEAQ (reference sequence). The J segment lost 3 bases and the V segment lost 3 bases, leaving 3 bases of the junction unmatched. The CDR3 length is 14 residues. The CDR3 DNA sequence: TGTGCCAGCAGCTTCGGACAGGGGATCTACGAGCAGTACTTC. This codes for CASSFGQGIYEQYF.

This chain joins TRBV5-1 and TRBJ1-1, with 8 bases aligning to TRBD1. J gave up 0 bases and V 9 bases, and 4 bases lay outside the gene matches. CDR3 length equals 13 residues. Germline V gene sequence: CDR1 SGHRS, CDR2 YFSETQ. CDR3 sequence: CATRQGMNTEAFF. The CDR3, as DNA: TGCGCCACCAGACAGGGGATGAACACTGAAGCTTTCTTT.

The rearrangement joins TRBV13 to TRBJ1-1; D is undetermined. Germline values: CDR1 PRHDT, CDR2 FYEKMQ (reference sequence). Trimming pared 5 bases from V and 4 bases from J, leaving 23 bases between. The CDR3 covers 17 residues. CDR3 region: CASSPQEGRGGSTEAFF. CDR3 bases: TGTGCCAGCAGCCCTCAGGAGGGTCGGGGTGGAAGCACTGAAGCTTTCTTT.

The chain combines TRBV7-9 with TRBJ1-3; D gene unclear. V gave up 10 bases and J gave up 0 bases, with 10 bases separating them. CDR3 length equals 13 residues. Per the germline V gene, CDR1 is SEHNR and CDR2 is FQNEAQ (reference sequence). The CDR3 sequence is CATKLFSGNTIYF. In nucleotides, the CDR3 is TGTGCCACCAAGCTCTTCTCTGGAAACACCATATATTTT. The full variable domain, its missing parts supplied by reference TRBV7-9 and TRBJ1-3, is DTGVSQNPRHKITKRGQNVTFRCDPISEHNRLYWYRQTLGQGPEFLTYFQNEAQLEKSRLLSDRFSAERPKGSFSTLEIQRTEQGDSAMYLCATKLFSGNTIYFGEGSWLTVV.

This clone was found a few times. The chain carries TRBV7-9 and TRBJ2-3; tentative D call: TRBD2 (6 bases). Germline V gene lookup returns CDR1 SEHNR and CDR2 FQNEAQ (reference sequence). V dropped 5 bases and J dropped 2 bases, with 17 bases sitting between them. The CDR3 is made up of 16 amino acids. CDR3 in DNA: TGTGCCAGCAGCCAAGATGGAGGGGTACCCACAGATACGCAGTATTTT. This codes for CASSQDGGVPTDTQYF.

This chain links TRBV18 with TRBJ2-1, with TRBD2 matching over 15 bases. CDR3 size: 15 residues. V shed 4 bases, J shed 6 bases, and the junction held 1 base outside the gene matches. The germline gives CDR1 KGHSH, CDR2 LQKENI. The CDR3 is CASSRTSGGANEQFF. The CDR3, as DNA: TGTGCCAGCTCACGGACTAGCGGGGGGGCCAATGAGCAGTTCTTC. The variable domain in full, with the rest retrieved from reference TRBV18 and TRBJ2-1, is NAGVMQNPRHLVRRRGQEARLRCSPMKGHSHVYWYRQLPEEGLKFMVYLQKENIIDESGMPKERFSAEFPKEGPSILRIQQVVRGDSAAYFCASSRTSGGANEQFFGPGTRLTVL.

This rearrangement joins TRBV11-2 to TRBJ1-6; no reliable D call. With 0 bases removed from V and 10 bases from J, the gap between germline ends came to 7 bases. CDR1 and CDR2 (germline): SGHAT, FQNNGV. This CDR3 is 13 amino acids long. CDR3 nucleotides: TGTGCCAGCAGCTTAGATACAGCCTCACCCCTCCACTTT. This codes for CASSLDTASPLHF.

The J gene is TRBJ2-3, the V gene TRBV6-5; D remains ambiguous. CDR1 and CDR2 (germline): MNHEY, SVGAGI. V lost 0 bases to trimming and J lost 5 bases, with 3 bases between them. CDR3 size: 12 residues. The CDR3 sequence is CASSYSRDTQYF. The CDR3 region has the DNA TGTGCCAGCAGTTACTCGCGAGATACGCAGTATTTT.

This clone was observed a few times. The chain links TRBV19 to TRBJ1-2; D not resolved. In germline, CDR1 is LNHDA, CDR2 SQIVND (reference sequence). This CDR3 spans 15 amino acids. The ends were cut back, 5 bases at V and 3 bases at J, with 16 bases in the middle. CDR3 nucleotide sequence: TGTGCCAGTAGTGGGATAGGGAGGGTGGACTATGGCTACACCTTC. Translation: CASSGIGRVDYGYTF.

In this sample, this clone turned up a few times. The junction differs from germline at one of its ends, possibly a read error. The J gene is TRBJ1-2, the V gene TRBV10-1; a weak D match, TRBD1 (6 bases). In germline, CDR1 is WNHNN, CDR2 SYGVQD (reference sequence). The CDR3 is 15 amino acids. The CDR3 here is CASSEREGGDYGYPF. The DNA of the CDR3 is TGCGCCAGCTCTGAGCGGGAAGGGGGTGACTATGGCTACCCCTTC.

The CDR3 nucleotides are TGTGCCACCAGCAGAGAACGCCATCGACAGGCCTATACGCAGTATTTT. It codes for CATSRERHRQAYTQYF. The chain is built from TRBV15 and TRBJ2-3, with TRBD1 as a possible D gene (6 bases). Per germline, CDR1 LNHNV and CDR2 YYDKDF (reference sequence). The CDR3 runs 16 residues. V lost 0 bases to trimming and J lost 7 bases, with 17 bases between them.

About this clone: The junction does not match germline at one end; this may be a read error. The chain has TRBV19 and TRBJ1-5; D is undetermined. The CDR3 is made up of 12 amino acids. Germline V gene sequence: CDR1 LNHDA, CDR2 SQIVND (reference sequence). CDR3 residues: CASSISSAAQNF. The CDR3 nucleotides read TGTGCCAGTAGTATCTCTTCCGCCGCCCAGAATTTT.

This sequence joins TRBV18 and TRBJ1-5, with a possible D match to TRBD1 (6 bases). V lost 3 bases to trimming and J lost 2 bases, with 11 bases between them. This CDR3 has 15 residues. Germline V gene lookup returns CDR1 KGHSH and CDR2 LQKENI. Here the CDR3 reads CASSPSDSRNQPQHF. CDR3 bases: TGTGCCAGCTCACCCTCGGACAGCCGCAATCAGCCCCAGCATTTT.

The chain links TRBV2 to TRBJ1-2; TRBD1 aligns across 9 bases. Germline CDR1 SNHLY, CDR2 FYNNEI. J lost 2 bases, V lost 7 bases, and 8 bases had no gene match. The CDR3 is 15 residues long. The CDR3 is CASNQQGASNYGYTF. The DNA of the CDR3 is TGTGCCAGCAATCAACAGGGGGCGTCGAACTATGGCTACACCTTC. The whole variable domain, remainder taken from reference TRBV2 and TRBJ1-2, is EPEVTQTPSHQVTQMGQEVILRCVPISNHLYFYWYRQILGQKVEFLVSFYNNEISEKSEIFDDQFSVERPDGSNFTLKIRSTKLEDSAMYFCASNQQGASNYGYTFGSGTRLTVV.